The 22 T cell receptor beta chains listed next were all sequenced from one sample in a study of beta chain features in type 1 diabetes. Study conclusions and caveats: Type 1 diabetes patients showed a moderate but significant shortening of TCRB CDR3s in all four CD4+ subsets.

All of the isolated RNA was reverse transcribed, so expressed TCRB transcripts were sequenced. TCRdb keeps only in-frame clones here, not all; method: immunoSEQ multiplex PCR. The sample includes over 150,000 clones, approximately 10% of them seen just once. These receptors' targets are unknown. The specimen sequenced was central memory CD4+ T cells from blood. The receptors stem from a man between 25 and 39 years old with type 1 diabetes.

The V gene is TRBV4-1, the J gene TRBJ2-1, with TRBD2 identical over 10 bases. V was clipped by 0 bases and J by 9 bases; unmatched bases: 8. The CDR3 length is 16 residues. CDR1 and CDR2 from the germline V gene are MGHRA and YSYEKL. The CDR3 region is CASSQDGSGRATEQFF. The DNA for the CDR3 is TGCGCCAGCAGCCAAGATGGGAGCGGGAGGGCCACTGAGCAGTTCTTC.

The genes are TRBV28 and TRBJ2-1; 8 positions agree with TRBD2. Trimming removed 2 bases from V and 3 bases from J; junction bases left unmatched: 6. The length of the CDR3 is 16 residues. The germline CDR1 and CDR2 sequences are MDHEN and SYDVKM. CDR3 loop: CASSLPGLGHYNEQFF. The CDR3 DNA reads TGTGCCAGCAGTTTACCGGGACTAGGGCACTACAATGAGCAGTTCTTC.

Of note for this clone: Within the sample, other DNA sequences also encode this same CDR3. This chain uses TRBV9 with TRBJ2-1; the D is unclear. V was pared by 0 bases and J by 0 bases, with 4 bases between. The CDR3 sequence is 14 residues long. CDR1 is SGDLS, CDR2 YYNGEE, per germline. The CDR3 DNA follows: TGTGCCAGCAGCGTAGCTAGCTCCTACAATGAGCAGTTCTTC. Its protein product is CASSVASSYNEQFF.

This chain joins TRBV5-1 and TRBJ2-5, with D tentatively TRBD1 (6 bases). Germline V gene data show CDR1 as SGHRS and CDR2 as YFSETQ. V was cut by 4 bases and J by 5 bases, with 12 bases left in between. The CDR3 has 13 amino acids. CDR3 amino acids: CASSPQGAETQYF. DNA for the CDR3: TGCGCCAGCAGCCCACAGGGAGCCGAGACCCAGTACTTC. Using reference TRBV5-1 and TRBJ2-5 for the parts outside the CDR3, the full variable domain is KAGVTQTPRYLIKTRGQQVTLSCSPISGHRSVSWYQQTPGQGLQFLFEYFSETQRNKGNFPGRFSGRQFSNSRSEMNVSTLELGDSALYLCASSPQGAETQYFGPGTRLLVL.

The gene calls are TRBV11-2 and TRBJ2-7; 11 bases fit TRBD2. V lost 5 bases and J lost 2; bases outside the gene matches: 5. This CDR3 region has 15 residues. In germline, CDR1 is SGHAT, CDR2 FQNNGV. The CDR3 DNA reads as TGTGCCAGCAGCCCCCAGACTAGCGGGACCTACGAGCAGTACTTC. As protein: CASSPQTSGTYEQYF.

The chain employs TRBV4-3 and TRBJ2-2; 10 positions agree with TRBD2. The CDR3 consists of 15 residues. Per germline, CDR1 LGHNA and CDR2 YSLEER. Trimming took 2 bases from V and 7 from J; bases not matched to a gene: 4. The CDR3 DNA is TGCGCCAGCAGCCAAACACTAGCGGGAAACGGGGAGCTGTTTTTT. This translates into CASSQTLAGNGELFF.

V is TRBV19 and J is TRBJ2-2; TRBD2 agrees at 10 bases. CDR1 and CDR2 from the germline V gene are LNHDA and SQIVND (reference sequence). The CDR3 has 16 residues. J gave up 2 bases and V 4 bases, and 4 bases lay outside the gene matches. The CDR3 nucleotides read TGTGCCAGTAGTAAATCTAGCGGGGGAAACACCGGGGAGCTGTTTTTT. Its translation is CASSKSSGGNTGELFF.

This clone turned up a few times. V and J are TRBV29-1 and TRBJ1-4; possible D gene TRBD1, 5 bases. The germline V gene has CDR1 SQVTM and CDR2 ANQGSEA. The V and J ends lost 7 bases and 5 bases respectively, with 17 bases between them. The CDR3 consists of 14 residues. The CDR3 region has the DNA TGCAGCGGATCTCTGGGTAGGGGAAATGAAAAACTGTTTTTT. The encoded protein is CSGSLGRGNEKLFF.

V is TRBV28 and J is TRBJ2-3; possibly TRBD2 for D (6 bases). The V end was cut by 6 bases, the J end by 5 bases, with 12 bases between. Germline values: CDR1 MDHEN, CDR2 SYDVKM. The CDR3 contains 13 residues. The CDR3 DNA reads TGTGCCAGCAGATCTCCGGGACTAGATACGCAGTATTTT. Its protein is CASRSPGLDTQYF.

This clone was observed a few times. This chain joins TRBV18 and TRBJ1-2; 9 bases agree with TRBD1. The CDR3 runs 15 residues. CDR1 is KGHSH, CDR2 LQKENI, per germline. After removal of 4 bases from V and 2 bases from J, the junction contained 5 bases not matched to a gene. The CDR3 DNA follows: TGTGCCAGCTCACAAGCGGGACAGGGCAACTATGGCTACACCTTC. This codes for CASSQAGQGNYGYTF.

A few counts support this clone. The chain is built from TRBV11-2 and TRBJ2-1; D is perhaps TRBD2 (6 bases). Trimming stripped 2 bases from V and 4 bases from J, with 15 bases between. Germline V gene sequence: CDR1 SGHAT, CDR2 FQNNGV. The CDR3 extends over 16 amino acids. The CDR3 spells CASSLTPRAGYNEQFF. In nucleotides, the CDR3 is TGTGCCAGCAGCTTAACCCCCCGGGCGGGATACAATGAGCAGTTCTTC.

The chain combines TRBV28 with TRBJ2-3; 10 nucleotides agree with TRBD1. Germline CDR1 MDHEN, CDR2 SYDVKM. This CDR3 contains 14 residues. The junction had 9 bases not matched to a gene; V was cut back by 10 bases and J by 5 bases. The CDR3 DNA sequence: TGTGCCACCTCTCTCGGGACAGGGGAAGATACGCAGTATTTT. It specifies CATSLGTGEDTQYF.

The chain employs TRBV15 and TRBJ1-5; D is perhaps TRBD1 (6 bases). The length of the CDR3 is 14 residues. Trimming took off 1 base at V and 11 bases at J, with 15 bases between the two ends. Germline lookup yields CDR1 LNHNV and CDR2 YYDKDF (reference sequence). The CDR3 DNA reads TGTGCCACCAGCAGAGGGGACATCAGCAGTTCCCAGCATTTT. It yields the protein CATSRGDISSSQHF. The full variable domain, its missing parts supplied by reference TRBV15 and TRBJ1-5, is DAMVIQNPRYQVTQFGKPVTLSCSQTLNHNVMYWYQQKSSQAPKLLFHYYDKDFNNEADTPDNFQSRRPNTSFCFLDIRSPGLGDTAMYLCATSRGDISSSQHFGDGTRLSIL.

This clone occurred a few times. The rearrangement joins TRBV6-5 to TRBJ1-2; 10 nucleotides agree with TRBD1. With 0 bases clipped from V and 5 bases from J, the junction kept 3 bases outside the gene matches. CDR1 is MNHEY, CDR2 SVGAGI, per germline. The CDR3 runs to 15 residues. CDR3 nucleotides: TGTGCCAGCAGTTACTCAGGGACAGGGGAGTATGGCTACACCTTC. Translating gives CASSYSGTGEYGYTF.

The V and J genes are TRBV6-1 and TRBJ2-7; possible D gene TRBD1, 6 bases. The CDR3 is made up of 14 amino acids. Trimming removed 6 bases at V and 4 bases at J, with 16 bases between. Germline-derived CDR1 and CDR2 are MNHNS and SASEGT. The CDR3 DNA follows: TGTGCCAGCAGCCGATCCAGAGGGGGTTACGAGCAGTACTTC. Its translation: CASSRSRGGYEQYF.

This clone has ten or more counts. The rearrangement uses TRBV2 and TRBJ2-3; a possible D gene is TRBD1 (5 bases). The V end was cut by 6 bases, the J end by 9 bases, with 16 bases between. The CDR3 is 13 residues long. CDR1 SNHLY and CDR2 FYNNEI come from the germline V gene. DNA of the CDR3: TGTGCCAGCAGGGGCCCAGGGAAGCCAACGCAGTATTTT. Its protein is CASRGPGKPTQYF.

This clone appeared a few times. The chain carries TRBV15 and TRBJ2-1, with 11 bases aligning to TRBD2. Germline loops: CDR1 LNHNV, CDR2 YYDKDF (reference sequence). The CDR3 spans 15 residues. Losses at the gene ends were 2 bases for V and 6 bases for J; bases not matched to a gene: 3. The CDR3 DNA sequence: TGTGCCACCAGCAGACCTACTAGCGGGGGCAATGAGCAGTTCTTC. Protein product: CATSRPTSGGNEQFF.

This clone showed up just a few times. This chain joins TRBV27 and TRBJ2-6; D not resolved. This CDR3 spans 14 amino acids. The germline gives CDR1 MNHEY, CDR2 SMNVEV (reference sequence). Trimming took off 3 bases at V and 0 bases at J, with 3 bases between the two ends. The CDR3 bases are TGTGCCAGCAGTTTCTTCTCTGGGGCCAACGTCCTGACTTTC. It yields the protein CASSFFSGANVLTF.

This clone was counted only a few times. The rearrangement uses TRBV2 and TRBJ2-1, with 7 bases that match TRBD1. Germline CDR1 reads SNHLY; CDR2 reads FYNNEI. This CDR3 contains 16 residues. V shed 3 bases and J 7 bases; nucleotides not matched to a gene: 12. CDR3 DNA: TGTGCCAGCAGTGAGGGTCTAACAGGGGTGAGGAATGAGCAGTTCTTC. It is translated as CASSEGLTGVRNEQFF.

This clone was counted a few times. The rearrangement uses TRBV27 and TRBJ2-2, with TRBD2 as a possible D gene (6 bases). The CDR3 loop spans 14 amino acids. The germline V gene has CDR1 MNHEY and CDR2 SMNVEV (reference sequence). Trimming pared 7 bases from V and 6 bases from J, leaving 15 bases between. The chain's CDR3 is CASNGRLNAGELFF. CDR3 nucleotide sequence: TGTGCCAGCAATGGGAGGCTTAACGCCGGGGAGCTGTTTTTT.

V usage is TRBV5-1 and J usage is TRBJ2-3; D perhaps matches TRBD1 (5 bases). This CDR3 is 14 amino acids long. V was trimmed by 7 bases and J by 3 bases, leaving 15 bases between them. Germline V lookup: CDR1 SGHRS, CDR2 YFSETQ. The CDR3 reads CASAPAGFTDTQYF. The CDR3 DNA is TGCGCCAGCGCCCCAGCAGGGTTTACAGATACGCAGTATTTT.

The sample holds a few counts of this clone. Here the CDR3 reads CASSLGTPEEKLFF. The CDR3 DNA reads TGTGCCAGCAGCCTGGGGACTCCGGAAGAAAAACTGTTTTTT. This sequence joins TRBV7-9 and TRBJ1-4; a weak D match, TRBD1 (5 bases). The CDR3 has 14 residues. V gave up 5 bases and J gave up 8 bases, with 15 bases separating them. CDR1 is SEHNR, CDR2 FQNEAQ, per germline (reference sequence).